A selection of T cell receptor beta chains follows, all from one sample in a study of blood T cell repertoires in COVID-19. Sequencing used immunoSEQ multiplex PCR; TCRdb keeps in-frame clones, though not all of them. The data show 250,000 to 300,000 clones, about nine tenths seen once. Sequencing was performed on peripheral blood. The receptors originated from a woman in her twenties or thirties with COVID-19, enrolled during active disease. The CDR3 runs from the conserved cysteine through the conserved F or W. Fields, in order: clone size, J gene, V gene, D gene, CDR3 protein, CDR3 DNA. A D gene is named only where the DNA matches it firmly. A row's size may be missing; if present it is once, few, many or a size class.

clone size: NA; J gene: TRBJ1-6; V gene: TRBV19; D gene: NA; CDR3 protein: CASSIHGDSPLHF; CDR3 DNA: TGTGCCAGTAGTATCCACGGGGATTCACCCCTCCACTTT
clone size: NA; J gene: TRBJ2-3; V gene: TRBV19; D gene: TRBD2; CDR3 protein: CATRAGGEDTQYF; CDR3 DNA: TGTGCCACCCGGGCGGGGGGCGAGGATACGCAGTATTTT
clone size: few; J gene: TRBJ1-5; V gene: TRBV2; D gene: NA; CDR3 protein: CASSDGRYYSNQPQHF; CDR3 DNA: TGTGCCAGCAGTGACGGCAGGTATTATAGCAATCAGCCCCAGCATTTT
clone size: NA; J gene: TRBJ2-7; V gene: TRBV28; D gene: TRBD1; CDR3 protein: CASSPSLYRGAYEQYF; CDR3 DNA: TGTGCCAGCAGTCCCTCCCTGTACAGGGGCGCCTACGAGCAGTACTTC
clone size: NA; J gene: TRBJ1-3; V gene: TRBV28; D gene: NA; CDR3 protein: CASSLTAAGGNTIYF; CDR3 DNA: TGTGCCAGCAGTTTGACGGCTGCGGGAGGAAACACCATATATTTT
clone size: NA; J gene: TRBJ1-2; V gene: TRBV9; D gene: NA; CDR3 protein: CASSERGTGYTF; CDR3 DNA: TGTGCCAGCAGCGAAAGGGGGACGGGCTACACCTTC
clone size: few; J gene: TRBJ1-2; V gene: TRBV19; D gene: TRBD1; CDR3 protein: CASTTGTGPNYGYTF; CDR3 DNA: TGTGCCAGTACCACCGGGACAGGGCCTAACTATGGCTACACCTTC
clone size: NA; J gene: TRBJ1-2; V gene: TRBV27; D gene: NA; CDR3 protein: CASSFLAGFGYTF; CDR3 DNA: TGTGCCAGCAGTTTCCTCGCGGGATTCGGCTACACCTTC
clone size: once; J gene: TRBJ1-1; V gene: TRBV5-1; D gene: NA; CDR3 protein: CASSLGTIGDTEAFF; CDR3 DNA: TGCGCCAGCAGCTTGGGGACAATAGGGGACACTGAAGCTTTCTTT
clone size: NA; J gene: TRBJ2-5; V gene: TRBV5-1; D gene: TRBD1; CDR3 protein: CASSLQGGDKETQYF; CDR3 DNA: TGCGCCAGCAGCTTACAGGGGGGAGATAAAGAGACCCAGTACTTC
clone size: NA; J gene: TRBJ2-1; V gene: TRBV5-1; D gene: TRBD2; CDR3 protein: CASSSWTSGGSSSYNEQFF; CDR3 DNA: TGCGCCAGCAGCTCCTGGACTAGCGGGGGGTCGAGCTCCTACAATGAGCAGTTCTTC
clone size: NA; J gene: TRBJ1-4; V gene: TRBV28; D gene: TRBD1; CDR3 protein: CASSYAGGPNEKLFF; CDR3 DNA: TGTGCCAGCAGCTATGCAGGGGGCCCTAATGAAAAACTGTTTTTT
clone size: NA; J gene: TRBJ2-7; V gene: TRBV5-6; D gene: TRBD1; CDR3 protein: CASSLFGRGNEQYF; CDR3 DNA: TGTGCCAGCAGCTTGTTTGGCAGGGGGAACGAGCAGTACTTC
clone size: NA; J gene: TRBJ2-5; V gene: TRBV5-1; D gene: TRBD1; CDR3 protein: CASSLTGGEETQYF; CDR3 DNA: TGCGCCAGCAGCTTAACAGGGGGTGAAGAGACCCAGTACTTC
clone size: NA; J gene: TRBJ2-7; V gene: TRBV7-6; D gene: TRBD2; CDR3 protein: CASSPGLAGGKTSYEQYF; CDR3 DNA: TGTGCCAGCAGCCCCGGACTAGCGGGGGGAAAAACCTCCTACGAGCAGTACTTC
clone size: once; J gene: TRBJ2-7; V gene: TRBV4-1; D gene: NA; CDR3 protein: CASSQDDREVREQYF; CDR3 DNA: TGCGCCAGCAGCCAAGATGACAGGGAGGTAAGGGAGCAGTACTTC
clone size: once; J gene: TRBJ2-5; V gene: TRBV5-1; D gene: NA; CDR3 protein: CASSASETQYF; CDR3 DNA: TGCGCCAGCAGCGCGTCTGAGACCCAGTACTTC
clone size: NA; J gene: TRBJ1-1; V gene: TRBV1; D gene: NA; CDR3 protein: CTSSQDNRPLSGNTEAFF; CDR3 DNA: TGCACCAGCAGCCAAGATAACCGCCCGTTGTCGGGGAACACTGAAGCTTTCTTT
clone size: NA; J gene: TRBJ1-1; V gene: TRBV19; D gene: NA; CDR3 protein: CASSIGATEAFF; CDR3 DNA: TGTGCCAGTAGTATAGGGGCGACGGAAGCTTTCTTT
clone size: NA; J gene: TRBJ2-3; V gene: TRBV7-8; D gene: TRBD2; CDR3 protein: CASSLAGRRTDTQYF; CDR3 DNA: TGTGCCAGCAGCCTAGCGGGGAGACGCACAGATACGCAGTATTTT
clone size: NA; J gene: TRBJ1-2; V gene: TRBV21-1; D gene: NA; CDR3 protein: CASLGGGYTF; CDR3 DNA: TGTGCCAGCCTGGGGGGAGGCTACACCTTC
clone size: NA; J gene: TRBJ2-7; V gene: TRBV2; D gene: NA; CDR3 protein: CASSERSPYSVFSQGGREQYF; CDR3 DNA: TGTGCCAGCAGTGAACGGTCGCCTTATTCGGTCTTTTCGCAGGGAGGTCGCGAGCAGTACTTC
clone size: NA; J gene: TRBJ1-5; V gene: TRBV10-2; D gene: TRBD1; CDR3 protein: CASSENRGIQPQHF; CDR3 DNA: TGCGCCAGCAGTGAAAACAGGGGGATCCAGCCCCAGCATTTT
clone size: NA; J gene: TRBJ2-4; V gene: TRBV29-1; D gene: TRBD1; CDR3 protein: CSVRDRGDIQYF; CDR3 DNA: TGCAGCGTCCGGGACAGGGGAGACATTCAGTACTTC
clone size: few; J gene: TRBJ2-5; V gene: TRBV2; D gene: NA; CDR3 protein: CASSLTGLVDQETQYF; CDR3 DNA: TGTGCCAGCAGCCTAACAGGGTTGGTAGATCAAGAGACCCAGTACTTC
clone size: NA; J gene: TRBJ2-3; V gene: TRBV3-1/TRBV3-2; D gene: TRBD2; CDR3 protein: CASSQVVLAGGPLTDTQYF; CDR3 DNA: TGTGCCAGCAGCCAAGTTGTACTAGCGGGGGGGCCATTGACAGATACGCAGTATTTT
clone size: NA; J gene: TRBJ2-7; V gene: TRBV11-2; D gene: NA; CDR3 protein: CASSLVGGTYEQYF; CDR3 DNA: TGTGCCAGCAGCCTTGTTGGGGGGACCTACGAGCAGTACTTC
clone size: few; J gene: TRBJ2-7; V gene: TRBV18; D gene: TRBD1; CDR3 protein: CASSPRTGAYEQYF; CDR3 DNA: TGTGCCAGCTCACCACGGACAGGGGCCTACGAGCAGTACTTC
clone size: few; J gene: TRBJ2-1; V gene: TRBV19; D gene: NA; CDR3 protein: CASSIQRYNEQFF; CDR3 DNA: TGTGCCAGTAGTATACAGCGATACAATGAGCAGTTCTTC
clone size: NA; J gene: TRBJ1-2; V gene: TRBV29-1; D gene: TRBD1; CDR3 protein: CSTNYPGQGKDYGYTF; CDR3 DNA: TGCAGCACTAATTACCCGGGACAGGGGAAAGACTATGGCTACACCTTC
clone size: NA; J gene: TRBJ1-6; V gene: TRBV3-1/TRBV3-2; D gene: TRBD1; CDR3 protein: CASSRTGVLSPLHF; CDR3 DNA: TGTGCCAGCAGCCGGACAGGGGTGCTCTCACCCCTCCACTTT
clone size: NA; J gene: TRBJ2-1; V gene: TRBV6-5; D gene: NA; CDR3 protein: CASSLHGLSEAEQFF; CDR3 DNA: TGTGCCAGCAGTCTACATGGGTTGTCTGAGGCTGAGCAGTTCTTC
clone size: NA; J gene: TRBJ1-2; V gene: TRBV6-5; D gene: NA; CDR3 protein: CASTKPGMDGYTF; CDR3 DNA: TGTGCCAGCACCAAGCCAGGGATGGATGGCTACACCTTC
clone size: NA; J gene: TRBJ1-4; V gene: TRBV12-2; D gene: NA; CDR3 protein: CASRLPMDREDEKLFF; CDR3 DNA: TGTGCAAGTCGCCTTCCCATGGACAGGGAGGATGAAAAACTGTTTTTT
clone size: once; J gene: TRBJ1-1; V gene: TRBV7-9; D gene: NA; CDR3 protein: CASTDWGGTEAFF; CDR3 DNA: TGTGCCAGCACCGACTGGGGCGGCACTGAAGCTTTCTTT
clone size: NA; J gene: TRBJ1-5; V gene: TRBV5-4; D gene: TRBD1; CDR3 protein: CASSLDRGRNQPQHF; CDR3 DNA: TGTGCCAGCAGCTTGGACAGGGGGCGAAATCAGCCCCAGCATTTT
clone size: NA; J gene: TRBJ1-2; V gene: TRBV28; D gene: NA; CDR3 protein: CASSTGSNYGYTF; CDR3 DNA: TGTGCCAGCAGTACAGGGTCTAACTATGGCTACACCTTC